Listed below are T cell receptor beta chains from one sample, sequenced in a study of neurological immune-mediated disorders. TCRdb re-called the 5' RACE reads with MiXCR, one entry per CDR3 protein. The sample records about 30,000 distinct CDR3 sequences, about 15% being singletons. The sequenced sample was PBMCs. The receptors shown here come from a man between 65 and 85 years old in good health. CDR3s include the opening cysteine and the closing phenylalanine or tryptophan. The order of the fields is V gene, J gene, D gene, clone size, CDR3 DNA, CDR3 protein. The D gene is left open where the match is weak. Size is omitted from some rows. Given values are once, few, many or a class for expanded clones.

TRBV20-1	TRBJ1-6	.	many	TGCAGTGCTAGCGAAGGGTATAATTCACCCCTCCACTTT	CSASEGYNSPLHF
TRBV5-1	TRBJ2-7	.	many	TGCGCCAGCAGCTTGCAACCAGGGCAGTACGAGCAGTACTTC	CASSLQPGQYEQYF
TRBV10-3	TRBJ1-2	TRBD1	many	TGTGCCATCAGTGAGACAGGGGGTGGCTACACCTTC	CAISETGGGYTF
TRBV5-6	TRBJ1-2	.	many	TGTGCCAGCAGCCTTAGAGGTCCCCATAACTATGGCTACACCTTC	CASSLRGPHNYGYTF
TRBV5-1	TRBJ1-1	.	many	TGCGCCAGCAGCTATAGGGGTGGTGACACTGAAGCTTTCTTT	CASSYRGGDTEAFF
TRBV29-1	TRBJ1-1	.	many	TGCAGCGTTGGATCAGGAGTGAACACTGAAGCTTTCTTT	CSVGSGVNTEAFF
TRBV9	TRBJ2-6	.	many	TGTGCCAGCAGCGTGGGACCGGGGTTGTCTGGGGCCAACGTCCTGACTTTC	CASSVGPGLSGANVLTF
TRBV10-3	TRBJ1-2	.	many	TGTGCCATCAGTGAGGGGCCCAAAGGCATCTATGGCTACACCTTC	CAISEGPKGIYGYTF
TRBV7-3	TRBJ2-3	TRBD1	many	TGTGCCAGCAGCTCGGGACAGGGGAACACAGATACGCAGTATTTT	CASSSGQGNTDTQYF
TRBV21-1	TRBJ1-2	.	many	TGTGCCAGCAGCAACCACCGGGACAGGGGCGGCTACACCTTC	CASSNHRDRGGYTF
TRBV29-1	TRBJ2-3	TRBD2	many	TGCAGCGTTGAAGGGGCCTACTCAGCGGGGGGGCCCGCAGATACGCAGTATTTT	CSVEGAYSAGGPADTQYF
TRBV6-5	TRBJ2-5	TRBD1	many	TGTGCCAGCAGTTACCCGGGACAGGCGACCCAGTACTTC	CASSYPGQATQYF
TRBV3-1	TRBJ1-1	.	many	TGTGCCAGCACAGACACCTACACTGAAGCTTTCTTT	CASTDTYTEAFF
TRBV6-5	TRBJ1-3	TRBD1	many	TGTGCCAGCAGTCGTGCACTGACGGGACAGGGAAACACCATATATTTT	CASSRALTGQGNTIYF
TRBV3-1	TRBJ2-7	.	.	TGTGCCAGCAGCCACAGTACCCACGAGCAGTACTTC	CASSHSTHEQYF
TRBV19	TRBJ1-2	TRBD1	many	TGTGCCAGTACGCCCCGGGACAGGGGAGGCTATGGCTACACCTTC	CASTPRDRGGYGYTF
TRBV7-2	TRBJ2-7	.	many	TGTGCCAGCAGGTCGGGACAACCGACCTACGAGCAGTACTTC	CASRSGQPTYEQYF
TRBV7-2	TRBJ2-3	.	many	TGTGCCAGCAGTCTCCAGCCGGGGTCGGGCACAGATACGCAGTATTTT	CASSLQPGSGTDTQYF
TRBV5-6	TRBJ2-1	.	few	TGTGCCAGCAGCTCCTTGGGGAGGGGGCATGTTGAGCAGTTCTTC	CASSSLGRGHVEQFF
TRBV5-1	TRBJ1-4	.	many	TGCGCCAGCAGCTTAGGGACTTTTAATGAAAAACTGTTTTTT	CASSLGTFNEKLFF
TRBV11-1	TRBJ2-4	.	many	TGTGCCAGCAGCCCCAGGGGAGCAGGCCCGCTGGAAAACATTCAGTACTTC	CASSPRGAGPLENIQYF
TRBV6-1	TRBJ2-3	.	.	TGTGCCAGCAGTGAACCAGCGACAGATACGCAGTATTTT	CASSEPATDTQYF
TRBV12-3/TRBV12-4	TRBJ2-3	.	many	TGTGCCAGCGGCCCGTTAGGTACAGATACGCAGTATTTT	CASGPLGTDTQYF
TRBV21-1	TRBJ1-4	.	many	TGTGCCAGCAGCGAAACCTGCCGGGACAGGACTAATACTAATGAAAAACTGTTTTTT	CASSETCRDRTNTNEKLFF
TRBV29-1	TRBJ1-2	.	many	TGCAGCGTGGGGCGATCCGTCACCGACTATGGCTACACCTTC	CSVGRSVTDYGYTF
TRBV7-9	TRBJ2-1	.	many	TGTGCCAGCAGCTTCAGTTGGGGGAATGAGCAGTTCTTC	CASSFSWGNEQFF
TRBV12-3/TRBV12-4	TRBJ1-3	.	many	TGTGCCAGCGGGAAGGGCTCATCCCTCTCTGGAAACACCATATATTTT	CASGKGSSLSGNTIYF
TRBV2	TRBJ1-1	.	.	TGTGCCAGCAGGACTACAGGGCGCACTGAAGCTTTCTTT	CASRTTGRTEAFF
TRBV29-1	TRBJ2-5	.	many	TGCAGCGTTGCCTCCCAGGGGGGCGAGAGGTTAGAGACCCAGTACTTC	CSVASQGGERLETQYF
TRBV6-2/TRBV6-3	TRBJ2-3	TRBD2	many	TGTGCCAGCAGTCAGACTAGCCTCACAGATACGCAGTATTTT	CASSQTSLTDTQYF
TRBV15	TRBJ1-1	.	many	TGTGCCACCAAAAAGAGGGGCCCAGCGGGGGACACTGAAGCTTTCTTT	CATKKRGPAGDTEAFF
TRBV29-1	TRBJ2-3	.	many	TGCAGCGTCGGGTTAAGAACTGCCGGAGATACGCAGTATTTT	CSVGLRTAGDTQYF
TRBV7-2	TRBJ1-3	.	many	TGTGCCAGCAGCTTATTTGCCCATAGAGGCACCGGCGGGTCTGGAAACACCATATATTTT	CASSLFAHRGTGGSGNTIYF
TRBV20-1	TRBJ2-1	.	many	TGCAGTGCACCCCGGGGAGGAGGAGGATCCTACAATGAGCAGTTCTTC	CSAPRGGGGSYNEQFF
TRBV9	TRBJ2-2	TRBD2	many	TGTGCCAGCAGCGCCGCGGGGGGGGCCACCGGGGAGCTGTTTTTT	CASSAAGGATGELFF
TRBV28	TRBJ2-7	TRBD1	many	TGTGCCAGCAGTTTCCCCCCGACAGGGGGCGAGCAGTACTTC	CASSFPPTGGEQYF
TRBV2	TRBJ1-3	.	many	TGTGCCAGCAGCCCCCGGGGGACTGGAAACACCATATATTTT	CASSPRGTGNTIYF
TRBV24-1	TRBJ2-7	.	many	TGTGCCACCAGTGATTCTCAGGACGGAGGGGACGAGCAGTACTTC	CATSDSQDGGDEQYF
TRBV6-5	TRBJ2-1	.	many	TGTGCCAGCAGGACGACAGCGGTTAGGTACAATGAGCAGTTCTTC	CASRTTAVRYNEQFF
TRBV9	TRBJ2-3	TRBD2	few	TGTGCCAGCAGCGTCCCCCAGCGGGGGGTCTACACAGATACGCAGTATTTT	CASSVPQRGVYTDTQYF
TRBV7-3	TRBJ2-3	TRBD2	.	TGTGCCAGCAGCTTATCCCCGGGACTAGCGGGGGGAGGTACGCAGTATTTT	CASSLSPGLAGGGTQYF
TRBV11-2	TRBJ2-7	TRBD1	many	TGTGCCAGCAGCTCGCCAAGGACAGGGGACTACGAGCAGTACTTC	CASSSPRTGDYEQYF
TRBV6-5	TRBJ1-6	TRBD1	many	TGTGCCAGCAGGGGATTGACAGGGGGGAGAACTAATTCACCCCTCCACTTT	CASRGLTGGRTNSPLHF
TRBV7-2	TRBJ1-2	.	many	TGTGCCAGCAGCTTAGAATACAGGCGAAACTATGGCTACACCTTC	CASSLEYRRNYGYTF
TRBV14	TRBJ2-7	.	many	TGTGCCAGCAGCCTCCCCCCCGGCGACGAGCAGTACTTC	CASSLPPGDEQYF
TRBV12-3/TRBV12-4	TRBJ1-2	.	many	TGTGCCAGCAGTCAGTCAGCCGGCTATGGCTACACCTTC	CASSQSAGYGYTF
TRBV20-1	TRBJ1-5	.	many	TGCAGTGCTAGACAGGGGAATCAGCCCCAGCATTTT	CSARQGNQPQHF
TRBV4-3	TRBJ1-2	.	many	TGCGCCAGCAGCCCGGGGACGGGTGTTTATGGCTACACCTTC	CASSPGTGVYGYTF
TRBV10-3	TRBJ2-5	.	many	TGTGCCATCAGTGAAGTTTCTCAAGAGACCCAGTACTTC	CAISEVSQETQYF
TRBV5-1	TRBJ2-1	TRBD2	.	TGCGCCAGCAGCGAGACTAGCGGGAGTTTCAATGAGCAGTTCTTC	CASSETSGSFNEQFF
TRBV7-7	TRBJ2-2	.	many	TGTGCCAGCAGCTTGTCGTACACCGGGGAGCTGTTTTTT	CASSLSYTGELFF
TRBV4-2	TRBJ1-6	TRBD1	many	TGTGCCAGCAGCCAAGATTCTGGACAGGGAGCCTATAATTCACCCCTCCACTTT	CASSQDSGQGAYNSPLHF
TRBV3-1	TRBJ1-5	.	.	TGTGCCAGCAGCCAAGATATAGGTCGTCAGCCCCAGCATTTT	CASSQDIGRQPQHF
TRBV25-1	TRBJ2-1	.	many	TGTGCCAGCAGTGAATATAGGGGGGACTCCTACAATGAGCAGTTCTTC	CASSEYRGDSYNEQFF
TRBV4-3	TRBJ2-1	TRBD1	many	TGCGCCAGCAGCCAAGATCTAACAGGGGGCCGGAATGAGCAGTTCTTC	CASSQDLTGGRNEQFF
TRBV5-5	TRBJ2-1	.	.	TGTGCCAGCAGCTTGCCCTTTGGCCTTAGCTACAATGAGCAGTTCTTC	CASSLPFGLSYNEQFF
TRBV7-3	TRBJ1-1	.	many	TGTGCCAGCAGCTTAACGAGGGCCACTGAAGCTTTCTTT	CASSLTRATEAFF